In its sample, the clone carrying this TCR beta chain was seen a few times. What it binds is unknown. This entry is derived from a study of CD4+ T cells in melanoma. Study findings and constraints: CD8+ T cell, macrophage and B cell function reportedly correlated with neoantigen-specific CD4+ T cells.

Sequenced by immunoSEQ multiplex PCR; TCRdb stores in-frame clones only, minus some. Found here are 90,000 to 130,000 clones, about 90% of them singletons; the top ten hold roughly 3.5%. Sequencing used peripheral blood. The source of this sequence is a human donor with melanoma.

CDR3 region: CASSQDVQNTEAFF. As DNA, the CDR3 is TGCGCCAGCAGCCAAGATGTACAGAACACTGAAGCTTTCTTT. The rearrangement joins TRBV4-3 to TRBJ1-1; D is unresolved. The CDR3 runs to 14 residues. Trimming cost V 0 bases and J 1 base, with 6 bases left between them. Germline V gene lookup returns CDR1 LGHNA and CDR2 YSLEER.